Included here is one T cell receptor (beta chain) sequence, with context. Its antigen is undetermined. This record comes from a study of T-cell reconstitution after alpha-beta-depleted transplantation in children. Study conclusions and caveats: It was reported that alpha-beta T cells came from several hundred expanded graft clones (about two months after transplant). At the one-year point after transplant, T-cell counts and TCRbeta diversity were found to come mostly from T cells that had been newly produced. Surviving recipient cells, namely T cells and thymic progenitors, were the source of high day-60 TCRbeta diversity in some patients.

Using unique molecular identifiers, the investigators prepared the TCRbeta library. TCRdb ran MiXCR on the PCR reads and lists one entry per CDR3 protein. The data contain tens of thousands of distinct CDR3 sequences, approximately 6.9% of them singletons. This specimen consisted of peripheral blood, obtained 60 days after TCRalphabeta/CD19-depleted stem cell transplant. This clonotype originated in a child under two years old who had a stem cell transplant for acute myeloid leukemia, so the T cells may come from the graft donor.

CDR3: CASKAGASYNEQFF. Here the CDR3 DNA reads TGTGCCAGCAAGGCGGGAGCATCCTACAATGAGCAGTTCTTC. The rearrangement joins TRBV28 to TRBJ2-1; 7 bases match TRBD2. Germline V gives CDR1 MDHEN, CDR2 SYDVKM. After removal of 7 bases from V and 1 base from J, the junction contained 4 bases not matched to a gene. The CDR3 runs to 14 residues.